The source of this T cell receptor (beta chain) is a study of CD8 T cells in ankylosing spondylitis. Findings and limits, study-wide: Earlier literature documents some of the motif variants in reactive arthritis synovial fluid and blood. A motif in TCR beta, a set of under ten highly homologous variants, appeared characteristic of ankylosing spondylitis blood. CD8+ by phenotype, disease-linked clones were relatively rare in peripheral blood. In ankylosing spondylitis patients, matched synovial fluid reportedly showed significant enrichment of disease-linked clones.

The authors made TCR beta libraries by quantitative 5'-RACE with molecular barcodes. Via MiXCR, TCRdb re-called the 5' RACE reads, giving one row per CDR3 protein. This sample has 330,000 or so distinct CDR3 sequences, with 8% found just once. Comment on this clonotype: The antigen is not known.

The source is a male donor with ankylosing spondylitis. Sequencing was performed on blood, either unsorted or a sorted T cell fraction (not recorded which).

The CDR3: CASSYGRQGGQPQHF. For the CDR3, the DNA is TGTGCCAGCAGTTATGGTAGACAGGGCGGGCAGCCCCAGCATTTT. The chain is built from TRBV6-5 and TRBJ1-5; 7 bases agree with TRBD1. J lost 7 bases, V lost 3 bases, and 9 bases had no gene match. The germline V gene encodes CDR1 MNHEY and CDR2 SVGAGI. This CDR3 region has 15 residues.